This T cell receptor (beta chain) comes out of a study of T cell responses to AZD1222 COVID-19 vaccine. Whole-study results and caveats: Baseline seropositives among AZD1222 recipients totaled only 5 to 7. Reports indicate that nearly half of spike-specific TCRs are directed at unmutated variant regions. Two AZD1222 administrations were followed by greater Spike-specific TCR breadth and depth.

Notes on this clone: Its antigen remains unknown.

The data were produced by immunoSEQ multiplex PCR, yet TCRdb's version contains in-frame clones alone and is incomplete. Of roughly 110,000 clones in the sample, about 89% were seen once. Trimming pared 6 bases from V and 5 bases from J, leaving 4 bases between. This CDR3 has 9 amino acids. Looked up from germline, CDR1 is SQVTM and CDR2 is ANQGSEA. This receptor was obtained from an adult in good health. Material: peripheral blood, obtained on day 0 of AZD1222 vaccination. The gene calls are TRBV29-1 and TRBJ2-5, with D unresolved. This chain's CDR3 is CSVGETQYF. Here the CDR3 DNA reads TGCAGCGTGGGGGAGACCCAGTACTTC.